This T cell receptor (beta chain) was identified during a study of cytomegalovirus exposure and HLA in healthy donors. Background on the study: The 120 validation repertoires, a later analysis reported, used the same platform as the roughly 650 repertoires from the first cohort.

This clone was detected a few times. Its specificity is not known. The study's findings and limits: A subsequent analysis found that TCR clusters from the first cohort also tended to co-occur in the approximately 110 validation repertoires, with approximately 95% of cluster scores above 0. While the bulk of TCR sequences proved rare, some public TCRs turned up in many donors.

The V end was cut by 8 bases, the J end by 0 bases, with 11 bases between. The CDR3 spans 13 residues. In germline, CDR1 is SEHNR, CDR2 FQNEAQ (reference sequence). TCRdb's table, derived via immunoSEQ multiplex PCR, lists solely in-frame clones and lacks some. The sample yields more than 250,000 clones, roughly 87% seen once. A roughly 120-subject validation cohort, separate from the roughly 670-subject first cohort, supplied the donors. The sequence came from a woman aged 25 to 39 in good health and CMV-seropositive. The chain carries TRBV7-9 and TRBJ2-7; D tentatively fits TRBD1 or TRBD2 (5 bases each). The sample comprised PBMCs. DNA for the CDR3: TGTGCCAGCCGGGACCGATACTCCTACGAGCAGTACTTC. Protein sequence: CASRDRYSYEQYF.